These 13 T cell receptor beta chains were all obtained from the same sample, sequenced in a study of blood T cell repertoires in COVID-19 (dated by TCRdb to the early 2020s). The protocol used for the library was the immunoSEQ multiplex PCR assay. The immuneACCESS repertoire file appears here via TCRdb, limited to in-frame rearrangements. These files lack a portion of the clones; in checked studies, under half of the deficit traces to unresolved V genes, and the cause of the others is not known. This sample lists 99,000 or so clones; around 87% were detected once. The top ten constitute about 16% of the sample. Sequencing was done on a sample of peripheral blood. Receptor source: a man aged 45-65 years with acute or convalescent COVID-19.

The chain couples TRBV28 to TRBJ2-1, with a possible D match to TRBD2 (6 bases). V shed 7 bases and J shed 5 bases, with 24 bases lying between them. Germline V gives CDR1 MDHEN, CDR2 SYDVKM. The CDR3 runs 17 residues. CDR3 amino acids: CASIPRLVPYFHNEQFF. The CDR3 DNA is TGTGCCAGCATTCCAAGACTAGTCCCCTATTTTCACAATGAGCAGTTCTTC.

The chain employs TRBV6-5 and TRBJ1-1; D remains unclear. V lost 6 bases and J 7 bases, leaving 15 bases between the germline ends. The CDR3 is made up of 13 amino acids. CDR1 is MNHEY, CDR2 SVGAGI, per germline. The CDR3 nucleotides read TGTGCCAGCAGCGGGTTCCAGACTTTTGAAGCTTTCTTT. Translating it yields CASSGFQTFEAFF.

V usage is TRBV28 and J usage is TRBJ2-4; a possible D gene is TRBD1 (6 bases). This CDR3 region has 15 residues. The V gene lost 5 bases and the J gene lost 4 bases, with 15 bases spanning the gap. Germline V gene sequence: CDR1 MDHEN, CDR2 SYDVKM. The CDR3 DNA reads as TGTGCCAGCAGTAAACGACAGGTGGGGAAAAACATTCAGTACTTC. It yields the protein CASSKRQVGKNIQYF.

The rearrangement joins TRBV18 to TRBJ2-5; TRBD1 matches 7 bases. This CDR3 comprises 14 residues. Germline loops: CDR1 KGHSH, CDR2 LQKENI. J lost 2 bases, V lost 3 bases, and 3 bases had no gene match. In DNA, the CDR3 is TGTGCCAGCTCACCTTCACAGGGGCAAGAGACCCAGTACTTC. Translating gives CASSPSQGQETQYF.

CDR3: CAWSPLGGGLGDGYTF. The CDR3 DNA sequence: TGTGCCTGGAGTCCCCTGGGGGGAGGACTAGGGGATGGCTACACCTTC. V usage is TRBV30 and J usage is TRBJ1-2; the D gene is possibly TRBD1 (5 bases). The CDR3 consists of 16 residues. Germline V gene sequence: CDR1 GTSNPN, CDR2 SVGIG (reference sequence). V was clipped by 2 bases and J by 6 bases, with 22 bases between them.

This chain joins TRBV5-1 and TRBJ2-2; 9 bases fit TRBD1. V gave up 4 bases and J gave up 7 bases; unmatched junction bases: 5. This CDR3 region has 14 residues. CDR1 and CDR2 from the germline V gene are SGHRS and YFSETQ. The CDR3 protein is CASSPGTGNGELFF. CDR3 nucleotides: TGCGCCAGCAGCCCAGGGACAGGGAACGGGGAGCTGTTTTTT.

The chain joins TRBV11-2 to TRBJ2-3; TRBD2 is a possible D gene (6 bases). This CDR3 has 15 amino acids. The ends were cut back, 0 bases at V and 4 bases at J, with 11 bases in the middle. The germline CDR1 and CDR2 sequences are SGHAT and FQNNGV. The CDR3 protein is CASSLDHTGADTQYF. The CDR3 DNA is TGTGCCAGCAGCTTAGATCACACGGGGGCAGATACGCAGTATTTT.

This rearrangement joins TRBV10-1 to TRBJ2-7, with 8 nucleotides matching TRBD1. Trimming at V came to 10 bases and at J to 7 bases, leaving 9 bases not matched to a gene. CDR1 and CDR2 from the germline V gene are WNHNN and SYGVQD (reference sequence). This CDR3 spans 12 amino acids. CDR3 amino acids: CATSTGVSEQYF. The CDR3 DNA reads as TGCGCCACTTCGACAGGGGTTTCAGAGCAGTACTTC.

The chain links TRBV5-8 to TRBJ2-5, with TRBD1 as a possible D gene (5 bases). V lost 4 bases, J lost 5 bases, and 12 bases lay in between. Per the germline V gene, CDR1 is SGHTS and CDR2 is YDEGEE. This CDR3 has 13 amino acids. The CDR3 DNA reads TGTGCCAGCAGCCCCAGGGCCCGGGAGACCCAGTACTTC. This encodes CASSPRARETQYF.

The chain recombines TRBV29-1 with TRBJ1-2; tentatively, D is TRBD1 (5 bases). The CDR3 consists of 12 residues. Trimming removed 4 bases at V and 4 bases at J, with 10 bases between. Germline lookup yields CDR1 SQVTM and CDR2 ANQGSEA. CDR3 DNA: TGCAGCGTTGGGGGGGTCAGCTATGGCTACACCTTC. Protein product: CSVGGVSYGYTF.

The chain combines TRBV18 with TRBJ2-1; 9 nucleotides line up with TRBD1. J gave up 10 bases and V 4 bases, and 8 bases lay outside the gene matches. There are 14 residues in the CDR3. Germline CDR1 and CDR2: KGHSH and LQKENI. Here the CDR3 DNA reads TGTGCCAGCTCACACCCGGGACAGGGTGGGGAGCAGTTCTTC. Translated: CASSHPGQGGEQFF.

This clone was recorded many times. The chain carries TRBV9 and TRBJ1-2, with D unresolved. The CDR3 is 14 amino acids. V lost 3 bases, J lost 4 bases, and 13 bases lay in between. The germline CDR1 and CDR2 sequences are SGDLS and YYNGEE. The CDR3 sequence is CASSARGESYGYTF. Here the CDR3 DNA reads TGTGCCAGCAGCGCCCGCGGGGAAAGCTATGGCTACACCTTC.

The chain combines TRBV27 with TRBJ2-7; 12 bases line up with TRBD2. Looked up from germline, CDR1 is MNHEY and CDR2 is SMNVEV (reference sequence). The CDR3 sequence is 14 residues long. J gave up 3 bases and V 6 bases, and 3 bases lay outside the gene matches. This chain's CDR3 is CASSPGLAGYEQYF. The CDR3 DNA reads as TGTGCCAGCAGCCCGGGACTAGCGGGCTACGAGCAGTACTTC.